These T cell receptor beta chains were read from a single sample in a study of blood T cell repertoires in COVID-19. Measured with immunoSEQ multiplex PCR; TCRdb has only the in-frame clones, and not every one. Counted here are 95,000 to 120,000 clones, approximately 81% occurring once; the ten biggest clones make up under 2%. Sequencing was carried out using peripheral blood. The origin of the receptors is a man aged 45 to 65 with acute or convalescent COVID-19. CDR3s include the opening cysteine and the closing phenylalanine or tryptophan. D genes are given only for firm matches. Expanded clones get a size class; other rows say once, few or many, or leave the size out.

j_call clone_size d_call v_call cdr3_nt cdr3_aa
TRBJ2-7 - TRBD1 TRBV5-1 TGCGCCAGCAGCGAGGACAGGGTCCGATCCTACGAGCAGTACTTC CASSEDRVRSYEQYF
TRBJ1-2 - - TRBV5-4 TGTGCCAGCAGCTTGGGGGGTCCCGAGGGTTATGGCTACACCTTC CASSLGGPEGYGYTF
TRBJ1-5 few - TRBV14 TGTGCCAGCAGCCCCGGGGACACCCAGCCCCAGCATTTT CASSPGDTQPQHF
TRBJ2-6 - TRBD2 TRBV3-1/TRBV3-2 TGTGCCAGCAGCCAAGCGTCGGGGGGATTGGGGGCCAACGTCCTGACTTTC CASSQASGGLGANVLTF
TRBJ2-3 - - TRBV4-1 TGCGCCAGCAGCCTCTCAAATAGCGCGGGGTCCGATACGCAGTATTTT CASSLSNSAGSDTQYF
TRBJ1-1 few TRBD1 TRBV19 TGTGCCAGTAGTGAGACTCTTCGGACAGGGGGCGGCCCAAAAGCTTTCTTT CASSETLRTGGGPKAFF
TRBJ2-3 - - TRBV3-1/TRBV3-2 TGTGCCAGCAGTCACCTCGCACAGATTACGCAGTATTTT CASSHLAQITQYF
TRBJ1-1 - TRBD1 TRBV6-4 TGTGCCAGCAGACAGGACAGGATGAACACTGAAGCTTTCTTT CASRQDRMNTEAFF
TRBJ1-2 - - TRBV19 TGTGCCAGTAGTACGGACAGAACCTATGGCTACACCTTC CASSTDRTYGYTF
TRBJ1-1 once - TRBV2 TGTGCCAGCAGTCAACTGGCGGGTCCGGGAACTGAAGCTTTCTTT CASSQLAGPGTEAFF
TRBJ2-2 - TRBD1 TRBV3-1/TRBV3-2 TGTGCCAGCAGCCAAATTGACAGGGTTACCGGGGAGCTGTTTTTT CASSQIDRVTGELFF
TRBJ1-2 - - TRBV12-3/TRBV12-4 TGTGCCAGCTCAGAGGGCCAGGCCTATGGCTACACCTTC CASSEGQAYGYTF
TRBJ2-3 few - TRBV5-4 TGTGCCAGCAGCTTGGATTCCGGGGGAACGCAGTATTTT CASSLDSGGTQYF
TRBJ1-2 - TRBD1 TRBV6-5 TGTGCCAGCAGGCTTACAGGGGGAAATGGCTACACCTTC CASRLTGGNGYTF
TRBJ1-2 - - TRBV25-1 TGTGCCAGCAGTGACGAGACAGGTCTTGGCTACACCTTC CASSDETGLGYTF
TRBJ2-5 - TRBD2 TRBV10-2 TGCGCCAGCAGTGACCCCCAAGCGGGGGGCCAAGAGACCCAGTACTTC CASSDPQAGGQETQYF
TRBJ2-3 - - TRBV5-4 TGTGCCAGCAGTGCGGGGTGGACAGATACGCAGTATTTT CASSAGWTDTQYF